This T cell receptor (beta chain) was sequenced for a study of blood T cell repertoires in COVID-19. Study-wide background: In each case, the material was cDNA or gDNA derived from T cells, B-cell-depleted T cells, or PBMCs.

Per the original methods: Amplification of reference gene primers provided the estimated nucleated cell counts. Data came from immunoSEQ multiplex PCR; TCRdb stores just in-frame clones and leaves some out. V and J calls and clone size are as listed in that table; D and trimming were resolved from the DNA. Among 300,000 to 350,000 clones listed, around nine tenths were seen once. V lost 1 base and J 0 bases, leaving 13 bases between the germline ends. The CDR3 has 16 residues. Germline CDR1 is SGHRS and CDR2 is YFSETQ. The rearrangement links TRBV5-1 to TRBJ2-5, with D possibly matching TRBD2 (6 bases). The sequence came from a woman aged 18-29 years who had recovered from COVID-19. Sequences were obtained from peripheral blood. In DNA form, the CDR3 reads TGCGCCAGCAGCTTGTCGGGACTGAAGTACCAAGAGACCCAGTACTTC. Translating gives CASSLSGLKYQETQYF.